This T cell receptor (beta chain) was sequenced in a study of patients with pleural tuberculosis. TCRdb passed the reads through MiXCR, listing each CDR3 protein once. Among 29,000 or so distinct CDR3 sequences, 18% were seen once, and the ten largest hold under 4%. This CDR3 has 17 residues. V was trimmed by 1 base and J by 0 bases, leaving 13 bases between them. In germline, CDR1 is MGHRA, CDR2 YSYEKL. Ten or more counts support this clonotype. The rearrangement uses TRBV4-1 and TRBJ2-1; no definite D call. The source material was peripheral blood. The clonotype comes from a human donor with pleural tuberculosis. CDR3 in DNA: TGCGCCAGCAGCCAAGGGTCTTTACTAAGCTCCTACAATGAGCAGTTCTTC. This gives the protein CASSQGSLLSSYNEQFF.